The 19 T cell receptor beta chains below all came from one sample that was sequenced in a study of neurological immune-mediated disorders. The time point here: longitudinal time-point 3. A single record per CDR3 protein comes from TCRdb applying MiXCR to the 5' RACE reads. The table has approximately 100,000 distinct CDR3 sequences, more than 10% seen once; the top ten hold about 3%. The sample was PBMCs. All receptors derive from a female donor with HTLV-1-associated myelopathy (HAM/TSP).

This clonotype has ten or more counts. This chain uses TRBV12-3 or TRBV12-4 with TRBJ2-2; the D gene is possibly TRBD2 (6 bases). V lost 6 bases, J lost 4 bases, and 15 bases lay in between. The CDR3 is 15 residues long. The CDR3 nucleotides read TGTGCCAGCAGGGCCTGGGGAGCGGGCACCGGGGAGCTGTTTTTT. Translating gives CASRAWGAGTGELFF.

This clonotype showed up many times. This chain joins TRBV11-2 and TRBJ2-1; D remains unclear. V was pared by 5 bases and J by 4 bases, with 12 bases between. Germline CDR1 and CDR2: SGHAT and FQNNGV. The CDR3 runs 14 residues. The CDR3 sequence: CASSPRTGYNEQFF. In DNA, the CDR3 is TGTGCCAGCAGCCCCCGGACGGGTTACAATGAGCAGTTCTTC.

This clonotype was detected a few times. A read error may be the cause here, since a much bigger clone is one base away. This chain links TRBV5-1 with TRBJ2-5; maybe TRBD2 (6 bases). This CDR3 spans 14 amino acids. Germline assignment: CDR1 SGHRS and CDR2 YFSETQ. The ends were cut back, 4 bases at V and 5 bases at J, with 15 bases in the middle. The CDR3 protein is CASSPGRGMETQYF. The CDR3 bases are TGCGCCAGCAGCCCGGGACGGGGGATGGAGACCCAGTACTTC. Together with reference TRBV5-1 and TRBJ2-5, the CDR3 gives the full variable domain: KAGVTQTPRYLIKTRGQQVTLSCSPISGHRSVSWYQQTPGQGLQFLFEYFSETQRNKGNFPGRFSGRQFSNSRSEMNVSTLELGDSALYLCASSPGRGMETQYFGPGTRLLVL.

This clonotype came up many times. In DNA, the CDR3 is TGTGCCAGCAGCGCAACCCGCACAGATACGCAGTATTTT. This gives the protein CASSATRTDTQYF. The V gene is TRBV7-2, the J gene TRBJ2-3; D unclear. In germline, CDR1 is SGHTA, CDR2 FQGNSA. This CDR3 is 13 amino acids long. V was cut by 5 bases and J by 1 base, with 7 bases left in between. Using reference TRBV7-2 and TRBJ2-3 for the parts outside the CDR3, the full variable domain is GAGVSQSPSNKVTEKGKDVELRCDPISGHTALYWYRQSLGQGLEFLIYFQGNSAPDKSGLPSDRFSAERTGGSVSTLTIQRTQQEDSAVYLCASSATRTDTQYFGPGTRLTVL.

This chain links TRBV5-6 with TRBJ2-5; 9 bases line up with TRBD2. Germline CDR1 SGHDT, CDR2 YYEEEE. The ends lost 4 bases at V and 1 base at J; junction bases unmatched: 14. The CDR3 is 18 amino acids. The chain's CDR3 is CASSPDDLSGGPQETQYF. The CDR3 DNA reads TGTGCCAGCAGCCCAGATGACCTTAGCGGGGGTCCCCAAGAGACCCAGTACTTC. The entire variable domain, with the rest obtained from reference TRBV5-6 and TRBJ2-5, is as follows: DAGVTQSPTHLIKTRGQQVTLRCSPKSGHDTVSWYQQALGQGPQFIFQYYEEEERQRGNFPDRFSGHQFPNYSSELNVNALLLGDSALYLCASSPDDLSGGPQETQYFGPGTRLLVL.

This clonotype was observed many times. The chain carries TRBV5-1 and TRBJ2-7, with D perhaps TRBD1 (6 bases). The CDR3 loop spans 14 amino acids. Trimming took off 4 bases at V and 3 bases at J, with 14 bases between the two ends. From germline, CDR1 is SGHRS and CDR2 YFSETQ. The CDR3 bases are TGCGCCAGCAGCCCAGGGACAAGAAACTACGAGCAGTACTTC. This sequence encodes CASSPGTRNYEQYF.

This clonotype appeared many times. V usage is TRBV7-2 and J usage is TRBJ2-7, with D possibly being TRBD1 (5 bases). There are 14 residues in the CDR3. Germline V gives CDR1 SGHTA, CDR2 FQGNSA. V lost 2 bases, J lost 0 bases, and 8 bases lay in between. DNA of the CDR3: TGTGCCAGCAGCTTACCAGGGTTCTCCTACGAGCAGTACTTC. It translates to CASSLPGFSYEQYF.

This clonotype came up many times. CDR3 bases: TGCAGTGCTACAGGGCCCACAGATACGCAGTATTTT. It is translated as CSATGPTDTQYF. This chain uses TRBV20-1 with TRBJ2-3; possible D gene TRBD1, 5 bases. The V and J ends lost 4 bases and 2 bases respectively, with 7 bases between them. The CDR3 length is 12 residues. The germline gives CDR1 DFQATT, CDR2 SNEGSKA (reference sequence).

This clonotype was counted at least ten times. This sequence joins TRBV29-1 and TRBJ2-1, with D unresolved. Trimming stripped 3 bases from V and 6 bases from J, with 15 bases between. This CDR3 region has 14 residues. Germline-derived CDR1 and CDR2 are SQVTM and ANQGSEA. CDR3 nucleotide sequence: TGCAGCGTTGATACAAGCAAGACGATCAATGAGCAGTTCTTC. This gives the protein CSVDTSKTINEQFF.

Ten or more counts support this clonotype. The chain employs TRBV20-1 and TRBJ1-5; D unclear. V was shortened by 3 bases and J by 4 bases, with 7 bases between the two germline ends. CDR3 length equals 12 residues. Germline V gene lookup returns CDR1 DFQATT and CDR2 SNEGSKA (reference sequence). CDR3 loop: CSARIGNQPQHF. The CDR3 DNA follows: TGCAGTGCTAGGATAGGGAATCAGCCCCAGCATTTT.

This clonotype was counted ten times or more. The chain employs TRBV5-1 and TRBJ2-5; D is possibly TRBD2 (5 bases). The germline V gene encodes CDR1 SGHRS and CDR2 YFSETQ. Trimming took off 0 bases at V and 5 bases at J, with 14 bases between the two ends. This CDR3 has 15 residues. The CDR3 reads CASSLEGTRGETQYF. DNA of the CDR3: TGCGCCAGCAGCTTGGAGGGAACCCGGGGTGAGACCCAGTACTTC.

The chain has TRBV28 and TRBJ2-3, with D possibly matching TRBD2 (5 bases). Germline V gives CDR1 MDHEN, CDR2 SYDVKM. V lost 5 bases, J lost 7 bases, and 10 bases lay in between. This CDR3 region has 12 residues. DNA of the CDR3: TGTGCCAGCAGTCAATACGGGAATACGCAGTATTTT. Amino acids: CASSQYGNTQYF.

About this clonotype itself: A read error may account for a junction end that differs from germline. The chain couples TRBV20-1 to TRBJ2-3, with D tentatively TRBD2 (6 bases). The V gene's germline CDR1 is DFQATT and CDR2 SNEGSKA (reference sequence). The CDR3 has 17 residues. CDR3 sequence: CSARDFVLAGGTDKQYF. CDR3 in DNA: TGCAGTGCTAGAGATTTTGTACTAGCTGGGGGAACAGATAAGCAGTATTTT.

This clonotype has ten or more counts. The chain combines TRBV6-5 with TRBJ2-4; tentative D call: TRBD1 (6 bases). CDR3 size: 14 residues. Germline CDR1 MNHEY, CDR2 SVGAGI. The V end lost 6 bases, the J end lost 5 bases, and 14 bases lay between the germline ends. CDR3 bases: TGTGCCAGCAGCTCCGGGACACAAGAAAACATTCAGTACTTC. This encodes CASSSGTQENIQYF.

This clonotype was seen ten or more times. This sequence joins TRBV6-6 and TRBJ1-5, with D possibly being TRBD1 (6 bases). V was clipped by 6 bases and J by 4 bases, with 10 bases between them. The CDR3 covers 13 residues. CDR1 and CDR2 (germline): MNHNY, SVGAGI (reference sequence). The CDR3 loop is CASSRRGNQPQHF. The CDR3 DNA reads as TGTGCCAGCAGCCGAAGGGGGAATCAGCCCCAGCATTTT.

The table lists this clonotype with many counts. The CDR3 region is CSASSYEQYF. The CDR3 DNA reads TGCAGTGCTAGTAGCTACGAGCAGTACTTC. This chain connects TRBV20-1 to TRBJ2-7; D is ambiguous. V lost 3 bases and J 3 bases, leaving 3 bases between the germline ends. Germline CDR1 reads DFQATT; CDR2 reads SNEGSKA (reference sequence). CDR3 length: 10 residues.

This clonotype was recorded at least ten times. V usage is TRBV10-3 and J usage is TRBJ2-4; 7 bases fit TRBD1. Germline trimming cut 3 bases from V and 7 bases from J; bases unmatched to any gene: 9. Germline V gives CDR1 ENHRY, CDR2 SYGVKD. CDR3 length equals 15 residues. CDR3 in amino acids: CAISDKTGTDNIQYF. The CDR3 region has the DNA TGTGCCATCAGTGATAAAACAGGGACAGACAACATTCAGTACTTC.

This clonotype came up many times. The rearrangement links TRBV7-2 to TRBJ2-3; TRBD2 aligns across 7 bases. V lost 4 bases and J lost 8; bases outside the gene matches: 9. This CDR3 contains 14 residues. Germline V gene sequence: CDR1 SGHTA, CDR2 FQGNSA. In DNA form, the CDR3 reads TGTGCCAGCAGCTCTCCGGGACTATATGTTACGCAGTATTTT. It codes for CASSSPGLYVTQYF.

This clonotype has ten or more counts. The gene calls are TRBV7-6 and TRBJ1-4, with TRBD1 as a possible D gene (6 bases). The CDR3 contains 13 residues. Trimming left V 5 bases short and J 8 bases short, with 12 bases between. Germline V gene sequence: CDR1 SGHVS, CDR2 FNYEAQ. This CDR3 reads CASSRRDNEKLFF. The CDR3, as DNA: TGTGCCAGCAGCCGCCGGGACAACGAAAAACTGTTTTTT.